The 25 T cell receptor beta chains listed next were all sequenced from one sample in a study of cytomegalovirus exposure and HLA in healthy donors. The PCR contained 60 Vbeta and 13 Jbeta primers. Repertoires were generated with immunoSEQ multiplex PCR, while TCRdb's copy carries only in-frame clones and drops some. The sample contains 150,000 or so clones, 70% to 80% of which appear only once. The sequenced material came from PBMCs. These receptors originate from a female donor in good health and CMV-seronegative.

This clone has only a few counts. V is TRBV11-2 and J is TRBJ2-7; D may be TRBD1 (6 bases). CDR1 and CDR2 (germline): SGHAT, FQNNGV. The CDR3 loop spans 15 amino acids. V was clipped by 4 bases and J by 3 bases, with 16 bases between them. CDR3 sequence (DNA): TGTGCCAGCAGCTCCAGACAGGTAACCTTCTACGAGCAGTACTTC. Translating gives CASSSRQVTFYEQYF.

This chain joins TRBV11-2 and TRBJ2-1; D gene uncertain. V was shortened by 0 bases and J by 8 bases, with 8 bases between the two germline ends. CDR3 length: 13 residues. CDR1 is SGHAT, CDR2 FQNNGV, per germline. The CDR3 DNA reads as TGTGCCAGCAGCTTAGAGTTGCAGGATGAGCAGTTCTTC. It specifies CASSLELQDEQFF. Variable domain in full (rest from reference TRBV11-2 and TRBJ2-1): EAGVAQSPRYKIIEKRQSVAFWCNPISGHATLYWYQQILGQGPKLLIQFQNNGVVDDSQLPKDRFSAERLKGVDSTLKIQPAKLEDSAVYLCASSLELQDEQFFGPGTRLTVL.

This clone has only a few counts. The chain joins TRBV9 to TRBJ1-2; no firm D call. V was pared by 0 bases and J by 8 bases, with 5 bases between. The CDR3 is 11 amino acids. From germline, CDR1 is SGDLS and CDR2 YYNGEE. For the CDR3, the DNA is TGTGCCAGCAGCGTAGGAGGAGGCTACACCTTC. This translates into CASSVGGGYTF. The whole variable domain, filled in from reference TRBV9 and TRBJ1-2, reads DSGVTQTPKHLITATGQRVTLRCSPRSGDLSVYWYQQSLDQGLQFLIQYYNGEERAKGNILERFSAQQFPDLHSELNLSSLELGDSALYFCASSVGGGYTFGSGTRLTVV.

V is TRBV19 and J is TRBJ2-7, with TRBD1 identical over 11 bases. The CDR3 has 13 residues. Germline V gene lookup returns CDR1 LNHDA and CDR2 SQIVND (reference sequence). Trimming cost V 5 bases and J 5 bases; bases outside gene matches: 2. The CDR3 spells CASSGTGGNEQYF. The CDR3 DNA sequence: TGTGCCAGTAGTGGGACAGGGGGGAACGAGCAGTACTTC.

The rearrangement joins TRBV19 to TRBJ2-1, with TRBD2 matching over 7 bases. Germline CDR1 LNHDA, CDR2 SQIVND (reference sequence). V trimming: 5 bases; J trimming: 4 bases; junction bases outside the gene matches: 11. The CDR3 is 16 residues long. CDR3 DNA sequence: TGTGCCAGTAGTCCCTTTAAGCGGGATAGGTACAATGAGCAGTTCTTC. Translated: CASSPFKRDRYNEQFF.

V and J are TRBV11-3 and TRBJ2-7, with 9 bases matching TRBD1. J lost 2 bases, V lost 2 bases, and 13 bases had no gene match. CDR1 SGHNT and CDR2 YENEEA come from the germline V gene. This CDR3 is built from 18 residues. The CDR3 sequence is CASSLMKTRDRVPYEQYF. The CDR3 nucleotides are TGTGCCAGCAGCTTAATGAAAACCCGGGACAGGGTTCCCTACGAGCAGTACTTC.

The chain links TRBV27 to TRBJ2-7; unclear D gene. Germline assignment: CDR1 MNHEY and CDR2 SMNVEV (reference sequence). The V end lost 6 bases, the J end lost 3 bases, and 15 bases lay between the germline ends. The CDR3 has 14 residues. The CDR3 region is CASSSTGLRYEQYF. The CDR3 bases are TGTGCCAGCAGCTCCACCGGGTTGCGCTACGAGCAGTACTTC.

The chain carries TRBV9 and TRBJ2-1; D perhaps matches TRBD2 (5 bases). This CDR3 is 14 amino acids long. Germline V CDR1 and CDR2: SGDLS, YYNGEE. Trimming removed 1 base from V and 8 bases from J, with 13 bases in between. CDR3 nucleotide sequence: TGTGCCAGCAGCGTATCGGGGATTAGGGATGAGCAGTTCTTC. Residues: CASSVSGIRDEQFF.

This rearrangement joins TRBV29-1 to TRBJ2-5; 12 bases fit TRBD1. With V trimmed by 7 bases and J by 5 bases, 8 bases remained unmatched. Per the germline V gene, CDR1 is SQVTM and CDR2 is ANQGSEA. This CDR3 contains 14 residues. The CDR3 DNA follows: TGCAGCGGCACGGGGGACAGGGGGCTTGAGACCCAGTACTTC. Its protein product is CSGTGDRGLETQYF.

As to this clone: One junction end disagrees with the germline gene, perhaps due to a read error. The CDR3 protein is CANSLSRTGRAFF. CDR3 in DNA: TGTGCCAACAGCCTGAGTCGGACGGGGAGGGCTTTCTTT. The chain uses TRBV14 and TRBJ1-1, with D unclear. Germline CDR1 SGHDN, CDR2 FVKESK. The CDR3 contains 13 residues.

This clone was detected once. This sequence joins TRBV6-6 and TRBJ2-1; no firm D call. CDR3 size: 11 residues. Trimming took 8 bases from V and 6 from J, leaving 8 bases between them. CDR1 is MNHNY and CDR2 is SVGAGI in the germline V gene (reference sequence). The CDR3 DNA sequence: TGTGCCAGCCGTTTCCTCAATGAGCAGTTCTTC. This translates into CASRFLNEQFF.

The chain carries TRBV2 and TRBJ1-5, with 7 bases aligning to TRBD1. CDR3 length: 14 amino acids. V shed 6 bases, J shed 8 bases, and the junction held 10 bases outside the gene matches. Per germline, CDR1 SNHLY and CDR2 FYNNEI. The CDR3 DNA is TGTGCCAGCAGAGGGGACAGCCCTTTTAAGCCCCAGCATTTT. Translated: CASRGDSPFKPQHF.

The chain recombines TRBV5-5 with TRBJ2-3; 7 bases match TRBD2. Germline CDR1 and CDR2: SGHKS and YYEKEE (reference sequence). Trimming at V came to 0 bases and at J to 1 base, leaving 2 bases not matched to a gene. This CDR3 comprises 15 residues. Here the CDR3 DNA reads TGTGCCAGCAGCTTGGGAGCGGGGCGCACAGATACGCAGTATTTT. Translated: CASSLGAGRTDTQYF.

The rearrangement links TRBV30 to TRBJ2-5; 8 nucleotides match TRBD2. The last part of the DNA fits TRBJ2-7 better; the J call may be wrong. The CDR3 length is 15 residues. Germline values: CDR1 GTSNPN, CDR2 SVGIG (reference sequence). This chain's CDR3 is CAWTKLGAGAYEQYF. CDR3 DNA: TGTGCCTGGACCAAGCTCGGAGCGGGAGCCTACGAGCAGTACTTC.

The chain uses TRBV5-4 and TRBJ2-1, with 12 nucleotides matching TRBD2. CDR1 is SGHNT and CDR2 is YYREEE in the germline V gene (reference sequence). The CDR3 sequence is 15 residues long. The J segment lost 8 bases and the V segment lost 3 bases, leaving 6 bases of the junction unmatched. CDR3 nucleotide sequence: TGTGCCAGCAGCTCCCTAGCGGGAGGGCCTTATGAGCAGTTCTTC. Translated, it gives CASSSLAGGPYEQFF.

The chain couples TRBV30 to TRBJ2-5, with unresolved D. This CDR3 is 12 amino acids long. Germline CDR1 and CDR2: GTSNPN and SVGIG (reference sequence). With 0 bases removed from V and 5 bases from J, the gap between germline ends came to 7 bases. The CDR3 is CAWSVLSETQYF. For the CDR3, the DNA is TGTGCCTGGAGTGTACTGTCGGAGACCCAGTACTTC.

The chain has TRBV11-2 and TRBJ1-1; TRBD1 matches 9 bases. The junction had 10 bases not matched to a gene; V was cut back by 1 base and J by 1 base. The CDR3 is 18 residues long. CDR1 is SGHAT, CDR2 FQNNGV, per germline. The CDR3, as DNA: TGTGCCAGCAGCTTAGGTTCTTATTACAGGGGGCGGAACACTGAAGCTTTCTTT. Translated: CASSLGSYYRGRNTEAFF.

The chain carries TRBV5-1 and TRBJ2-1, with 9 positions matching TRBD1. The CDR3 runs 17 residues. Trimming removed 3 bases from V and 3 bases from J; junction bases left unmatched: 10. Looked up from germline, CDR1 is SGHRS and CDR2 is YFSETQ. The chain's CDR3 is CASSSVIPGQGYNEQFF. The CDR3 DNA sequence: TGCGCCAGCAGCTCCGTAATACCGGGACAGGGCTACAATGAGCAGTTCTTC.

The chain combines TRBV10-2 with TRBJ1-1; 9 positions match TRBD1. This CDR3 comprises 15 residues. Germline V gene lookup returns CDR1 WSHSY and CDR2 SAAADI. V gave up 5 bases and J gave up 5 bases; unmatched junction bases: 9. The CDR3 here is CASSLPGQGSTEAFF. The DNA of the CDR3 is TGCGCCAGCAGTCTCCCGGGACAGGGAAGTACTGAAGCTTTCTTT.

CDR3 region: CASSSRTGSPCEQYF. CDR3 bases: TGTGCCAGCAGTTCGCGGACAGGCTCCCCTTGCGAGCAGTACTTC. V usage is TRBV6-9 and J usage is TRBJ2-7; 7 positions match TRBD1. With 4 bases clipped from V and 6 bases from J, the junction kept 12 bases outside the gene matches. CDR1 is MNHGY and CDR2 is SVAAGI in the germline V gene. The CDR3 contains 15 residues.

The chain couples TRBV11-3 to TRBJ2-3; D is ambiguous. There are 13 residues in the CDR3. V was pared by 2 bases and J by 2 bases, with 5 bases between. CDR1 SGHNT and CDR2 YENEEA come from the germline V gene. CDR3 sequence (DNA): TGTGCCAGCAGCTTACTAGTCACAGATACGCAGTATTTT. It codes for CASSLLVTDTQYF. Supplemented by reference TRBV11-3 and TRBJ2-3, the full variable domain reads EAGVVQSPRYKIIEKKQPVAFWCNPISGHNTLYWYLQNLGQGPELLIRYENEEAVDDSQLPKDRFSAERLKGVDSTLKIQPAELGDSAVYLCASSLLVTDTQYFGPGTRLTVL.

This clone is a singleton in its sample. The gene calls are TRBV2 and TRBJ2-3; tentatively, D is TRBD1 (5 bases). V lost 7 bases and J 6 bases, leaving 17 bases between the germline ends. CDR1 and CDR2 (germline): SNHLY, FYNNEI. The CDR3 extends over 14 amino acids. CDR3 DNA: TGTGCCAGCACCCTCGATTTCAGGGTGGATACGCAGTATTTT. It is translated as CASTLDFRVDTQYF.

The chain recombines TRBV2 with TRBJ1-2, with D unresolved. The CDR3 is 13 residues long. The germline V gene encodes CDR1 SNHLY and CDR2 FYNNEI. V was trimmed by 8 bases and J by 5 bases, leaving 15 bases between them. The CDR3 loop reads CASGEALLYGYTF. For the CDR3, the DNA is TGTGCCAGCGGGGAGGCGTTACTGTATGGCTACACCTTC.

This clone was counted a few times. This sequence joins TRBV5-5 and TRBJ2-5; 12 bases line up with TRBD1. V shed 4 bases, J shed 0 bases, and the junction held 4 bases outside the gene matches. The germline V gene encodes CDR1 SGHKS and CDR2 YYEKEE (reference sequence). There are 16 residues in the CDR3. The CDR3 spells CASSRGTGGNQETQYF. DNA for the CDR3: TGTGCCAGCAGCCGCGGGACAGGGGGCAACCAAGAGACCCAGTACTTC. Using reference TRBV5-5 and TRBJ2-5 for the parts outside the CDR3, the full variable domain is DAGVTQSPTHLIKTRGQQVTLRCSPISGHKSVSWYQQVLGQGPQFIFQYYEKEERGRGNFPDRFSARQFPNYSSELNVNALLLGDSALYLCASSRGTGGNQETQYFGPGTRLLVL.

The V call is TRBV6-5, the J call TRBJ1-1; D might be TRBD1 (5 bases). The V end lost 8 bases, the J end lost 0 bases, and 10 bases lay between the germline ends. Looked up from germline, CDR1 is MNHEY and CDR2 is SVGAGI. The CDR3 contains 13 residues. This CDR3 reads CASRQSMNTEAFF. In DNA, the CDR3 is TGTGCCAGCCGACAGAGCATGAACACTGAAGCTTTCTTT.